The 27 T cell receptor beta chains given below trace back to one sample, sequenced in a study of blood T cell repertoires in COVID-19. TCRdb's table, derived via immunoSEQ multiplex PCR, lists solely in-frame clones and lacks some. The sample includes some 200,000 clones, 85% to 90% of them seen just once. The sequenced sample was peripheral blood. These receptors were obtained from a man aged 18 to 29 with active or convalescent COVID-19.

The rearrangement links TRBV19 to TRBJ1-3; TRBD1 matches at 7 bases. Trimming took 5 bases from V and 5 from J; bases not matched to a gene: 6. The CDR3 contains 14 residues. CDR1 and CDR2 from the germline V gene are LNHDA and SQIVND (reference sequence). DNA of the CDR3: TGTGCCAGTAGTTTACGACAGGGTAGAAACACCATATATTTT. Protein product: CASSLRQGRNTIYF.

This CDR3 reads CASSPNLISTGTRAYEQYF. The CDR3 region has the DNA TGCGCCAGCAGCCCGAACCTTATATCGACAGGGACAAGGGCCTACGAGCAGTACTTC. This chain uses TRBV5-1 with TRBJ2-7; 7 positions agree with TRBD1. CDR1 is SGHRS and CDR2 is YFSETQ in the germline V gene. J was trimmed by 2 bases and V by 4 bases; bases with no gene match: 21. The CDR3 loop spans 19 amino acids.

V gene TRBV28 combines with J gene TRBJ2-2, with TRBD1 matching over 8 bases. The CDR3 covers 17 residues. The V gene end was trimmed by 4 bases and the J gene end by 2 bases; junction bases not matched to a gene: 9. CDR1 MDHEN and CDR2 SYDVKM come from the germline V gene. This CDR3 is CASSSYPGTGNTGELFF. DNA for the CDR3: TGTGCCAGCAGTTCGTATCCCGGGACAGGCAACACCGGGGAGCTGTTTTTT. Together with reference TRBV28 and TRBJ2-2, the CDR3 gives the full variable domain: DVKVTQSSRYLVKRTGEKVFLECVQDMDHENMFWYRQDPGLGLRLIYFSYDVKMKEKGDIPEGYSVSREKKERFSLILESASTNQTSMYLCASSSYPGTGNTGELFFGEGSRLTVL.

This chain joins TRBV5-4 and TRBJ1-1; D possibly corresponds to TRBD1 (5 bases). Germline lookup yields CDR1 SGHNT and CDR2 YYREEE (reference sequence). The germline V and J ends were trimmed by 1 base and 5 bases, with 15 bases remaining between them. The CDR3 extends over 15 amino acids. The CDR3 DNA sequence: TGTGCCAGCAGCTTGAATCGGGCCGGGGGGACTGAAGCTTTCTTT. Translating it yields CASSLNRAGGTEAFF.

The V gene is TRBV30, the J gene TRBJ2-7; D is perhaps TRBD1 (6 bases). Germline V gives CDR1 GTSNPN, CDR2 SVGIG (reference sequence). CDR3 length equals 14 residues. V lost 1 base to trimming and J lost 2 bases, with 12 bases between them. The CDR3 coding sequence is TGTGCCTGGAGTGCCACAGGGAGCGCCTACGAGCAGTACTTC. Amino acid sequence: CAWSATGSAYEQYF.

The rearrangement joins TRBV4-3 to TRBJ1-2; 8 bases agree with TRBD1. Germline V gives CDR1 LGHNA, CDR2 YSLEER. V shed 6 bases and J 1 base; nucleotides not matched to a gene: 7. This CDR3 contains 15 residues. CDR3: CASSPDRDVNYGYTF. CDR3 DNA sequence: TGCGCCAGCAGTCCGGACAGGGACGTTAACTATGGCTACACCTTC.

This sequence joins TRBV19 and TRBJ2-7; tentatively, D is TRBD1 (6 bases). CDR1 and CDR2 from the germline V gene are LNHDA and SQIVND (reference sequence). The CDR3 totals 14 residues. V dropped 6 bases and J dropped 1 base, with 13 bases sitting between them. The CDR3 is CASSPQGSSYEQYF. As DNA, the CDR3 is TGTGCCAGTAGCCCACAGGGCTCGTCCTACGAGCAGTACTTC.

The chain is built from TRBV10-3 and TRBJ2-5; perhaps TRBD1 as D (7 bases). In germline, CDR1 is ENHRY, CDR2 SYGVKD. Trimming removed 3 bases at V and 5 bases at J, with 13 bases between. CDR3 size: 14 residues. The CDR3 DNA sequence: TGTGCCATCAGTGACAGGGGGGTGGGCGAGACCCAGTACTTC. Amino acids: CAISDRGVGETQYF.

This sequence joins TRBV7-9 and TRBJ2-7; 8 nucleotides match TRBD1. There are 14 residues in the CDR3. The V gene end was trimmed by 11 bases and the J gene end by 0 bases; junction bases not matched to a gene: 9. CDR1 and CDR2 (germline): SEHNR, FQNEAQ (reference sequence). The CDR3 protein is CASLRGQASYEQYF. CDR3 coding DNA: TGTGCCTCCCTGAGGGGACAGGCCTCCTACGAGCAGTACTTC.

This sequence joins TRBV5-4 and TRBJ1-2; TRBD1 is a possible D gene (6 bases). The CDR3 totals 12 residues. Germline CDR1 SGHNT, CDR2 YYREEE (reference sequence). The V end lost 1 base, the J end lost 7 bases, and 8 bases lay between the germline ends. CDR3 residues: CASSLRGGGYTF. The CDR3 nucleotides are TGTGCCAGCAGCTTGAGGGGGGGTGGCTACACCTTC.

V and J are TRBV18 and TRBJ2-1; possibly TRBD2 for D (5 bases). The CDR3 has 14 residues. Trimming removed 4 bases from V and 4 bases from J, with 11 bases in between. Germline V CDR1 and CDR2: KGHSH, LQKENI. In nucleotides, the CDR3 is TGTGCCAGCTCACTTTCCACTAGGTACAATGAGCAGTTCTTC. Translated, it gives CASSLSTRYNEQFF.

The rearrangement links TRBV3-1 (or the pseudogene TRBV3-2) to TRBJ2-5; 7 bases agree with TRBD1. V shed 0 bases and J 4 bases; nucleotides not matched to a gene: 5. This CDR3 is 15 amino acids long. The germline CDR1 and CDR2 sequences are LGHDT and YNNKEL (reference sequence). The CDR3 nucleotides read TGTGCCAGCAGCCAAGATTTGACAGGGAGAGAGACCCAGTACTTC. It codes for CASSQDLTGRETQYF.

V is TRBV27 and J is TRBJ1-1; tentatively, D is TRBD1 (5 bases). Germline values: CDR1 MNHEY, CDR2 SMNVEV (reference sequence). The CDR3 covers 15 residues. The V end was cut by 3 bases, the J end by 4 bases, with 15 bases between. The chain's CDR3 is CASSFFFGGSTEAFF. Here the CDR3 DNA reads TGTGCCAGCAGTTTTTTCTTCGGGGGATCCACTGAAGCTTTCTTT.

This clone was seen a few times. The genes are TRBV11-3 and TRBJ1-2, with a weak D call TRBD1 (5 bases). CDR3 length: 13 amino acids. The V and J ends lost 3 bases and 5 bases respectively, with 10 bases between them. CDR1 is SGHNT, CDR2 YENEEA, per germline. The CDR3 DNA reads as TGTGCCAGCAGCTTCACCCAGGGATATGGCTACACCTTC. This encodes CASSFTQGYGYTF.

The chain has TRBV15 and TRBJ1-1; perhaps TRBD1 as D (6 bases). Germline loops: CDR1 LNHNV, CDR2 YYDKDF (reference sequence). The CDR3 consists of 15 residues. Deletions cut 1 base from V and 1 base from J, with 10 bases between. This CDR3 reads CATSRARTANTEAFF. The DNA for the CDR3 is TGTGCCACCAGCAGAGCCCGGACAGCGAACACTGAAGCTTTCTTT.

The genes are TRBV3-1 (or the pseudogene TRBV3-2) and TRBJ2-5; D call uncertain. Trimming removed 3 bases at V and 1 base at J, with 12 bases between. This CDR3 comprises 15 residues. CDR1 is LGHDT, CDR2 YNNKEL, per germline (reference sequence). The CDR3 DNA sequence: TGTGCCAGCAGCCAGGTCCCCGGAGTCCAAGAGACCCAGTACTTC. Protein product: CASSQVPGVQETQYF.

The rearrangement joins TRBV9 to TRBJ1-2; TRBD1 might be the D (6 bases). With 0 bases removed from V and 7 bases from J, the gap between germline ends came to 13 bases. The CDR3 contains 14 residues. The germline V gene encodes CDR1 SGDLS and CDR2 YYNGEE. Here the CDR3 DNA reads TGTGCCAGCAGCGTAGCTACGGGGGGCCGTGGCTACACCTTC. This codes for CASSVATGGRGYTF.

This chain joins TRBV19 and TRBJ2-3; TRBD2 is a possible D gene (5 bases). Germline V lookup: CDR1 LNHDA, CDR2 SQIVND (reference sequence). V lost 3 bases, J lost 2 bases, and 9 bases lay in between. The CDR3 totals 14 residues. CDR3: CASSIGGNTDTQYF. The CDR3 DNA reads as TGTGCCAGTAGTATCGGAGGCAACACAGATACGCAGTATTTT.

The CDR3 region is CASSIWTSGSSLPGTQYF. The CDR3 nucleotides are TGTGCCAGTAGTATCTGGACTAGCGGGAGCAGTCTCCCGGGGACCCAGTACTTC. The J gene is TRBJ2-5, the V gene TRBV19; 13 nucleotides match TRBD2. The CDR3 covers 18 residues. Germline values: CDR1 LNHDA, CDR2 SQIVND (reference sequence). J was trimmed by 7 bases and V by 3 bases; bases with no gene match: 14.

The V call is TRBV5-4, the J call TRBJ1-2, with 8 bases that match TRBD1. V gave up 4 bases and J gave up 1 base; unmatched junction bases: 6. The CDR3 extends over 15 amino acids. CDR1 SGHNT and CDR2 YYREEE come from the germline V gene (reference sequence). The CDR3 reads CASSRDRLINYGYTF. The CDR3, as DNA: TGTGCCAGCAGCCGGGACAGGCTGATTAACTATGGCTACACCTTC. Variable domain in full (rest from reference TRBV5-4 and TRBJ1-2): ETGVTQSPTHLIKTRGQQVTLRCSSQSGHNTVSWYQQALGQGPQFIFQYYREEENGRGNFPPRFSGLQFPNYSSELNVNALELDDSALYLCASSRDRLINYGYTFGSGTRLTVV.

The gene calls are TRBV6-4 and TRBJ1-1, with 7 nucleotides matching TRBD1. This CDR3 region has 14 residues. Looked up from germline, CDR1 is MRHNA and CDR2 is SNTAGT. V was pared by 8 bases and J by 4 bases, with 10 bases of the junction left unmatched. CDR3 in DNA: TGTGCCAGCTCCCGACAGGGAGGCCTCACTGAAGCTTTCTTT. Its translation is CASSRQGGLTEAFF.

The table lists this clone with a few counts. The V gene is TRBV27, the J gene TRBJ1-6; D may be TRBD1 (5 bases). Germline V gene lookup returns CDR1 MNHEY and CDR2 SMNVEV (reference sequence). Deletions cut 6 bases from V and 7 bases from J, with 19 bases between. The CDR3 is made up of 16 amino acids. As DNA, the CDR3 is TGTGCCAGCAGCCTCCGAGGGGAGGCTCGGAATTCACCCCTCCACTTT. It translates to CASSLRGEARNSPLHF.

The chain uses TRBV7-2 and TRBJ1-1; D is unclear. V lost 3 bases and J 3 bases, leaving 14 bases between the germline ends. This CDR3 comprises 15 residues. Looked up from germline, CDR1 is SGHTA and CDR2 is FQGNSA. The CDR3 DNA reads TGTGCCAGCAGCTTGCGTCCGAGGATGGACACTGAAGCTTTCTTT. This gives the protein CASSLRPRMDTEAFF.

The chain joins TRBV30 to TRBJ1-1, with unresolved D. Per germline, CDR1 GTSNPN and CDR2 SVGIG (reference sequence). The germline V and J ends were trimmed by 1 base and 1 base, with 7 bases remaining between them. The CDR3 is 13 residues long. Here the CDR3 DNA reads TGTGCCTGGAGTGGGAGGCGGAACACTGAAGCTTTCTTT. This sequence encodes CAWSGRRNTEAFF.

The chain uses TRBV11-2 and TRBJ1-4; tentatively, D is TRBD1 (6 bases). Deletions cut 5 bases from V and 5 bases from J, with 12 bases between. There are 14 residues in the CDR3. Per germline, CDR1 SGHAT and CDR2 FQNNGV. DNA of the CDR3: TGTGCCAGCAGCCGAGGACAGAGCAATGAAAAACTGTTTTTT. Translating gives CASSRGQSNEKLFF. The whole variable domain, remainder taken from reference TRBV11-2 and TRBJ1-4, is EAGVAQSPRYKIIEKRQSVAFWCNPISGHATLYWYQQILGQGPKLLIQFQNNGVVDDSQLPKDRFSAERLKGVDSTLKIQPAKLEDSAVYLCASSRGQSNEKLFFGSGTQLSVL.

This clone showed up just once. CDR3 region: CASSQDLGGVGGYTF. The CDR3 coding sequence is TGTGCCAGCAGCCAAGATCTCGGAGGGGTCGGGGGCTACACCTTC. The chain couples TRBV4-2 to TRBJ1-2; D possibly corresponds to TRBD1 (5 bases). Trimming cost V 0 bases and J 8 bases, with 16 bases left between them. The CDR3 extends over 15 amino acids. The germline V gene has CDR1 LGHNA and CDR2 YNFKEQ.

This clone was seen only once. The chain couples TRBV5-1 to TRBJ1-3; D is uncertain. V gave up 0 bases and J gave up 6 bases, with 10 bases separating them. Germline CDR1 reads SGHRS; CDR2 reads YFSETQ. This CDR3 has 14 amino acids. Here the CDR3 reads CASSLGAGLNTIYF. For the CDR3, the DNA is TGCGCCAGCAGCTTGGGTGCAGGATTAAACACCATATATTTT. Combining the CDR3 with reference TRBV5-1 and TRBJ1-3 gives the whole variable domain KAGVTQTPRYLIKTRGQQVTLSCSPISGHRSVSWYQQTPGQGLQFLFEYFSETQRNKGNFPGRFSGRQFSNSRSEMNVSTLELGDSALYLCASSLGAGLNTIYFGEGSWLTVV.